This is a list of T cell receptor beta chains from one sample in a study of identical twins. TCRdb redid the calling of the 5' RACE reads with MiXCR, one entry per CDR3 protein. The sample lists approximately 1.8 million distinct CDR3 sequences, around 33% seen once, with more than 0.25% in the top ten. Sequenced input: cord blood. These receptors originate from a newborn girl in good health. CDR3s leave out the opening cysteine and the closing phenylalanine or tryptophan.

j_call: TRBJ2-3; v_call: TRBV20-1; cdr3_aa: SARGTRILTDTQY
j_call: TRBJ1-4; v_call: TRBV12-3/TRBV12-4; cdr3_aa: ASSSDIGLF
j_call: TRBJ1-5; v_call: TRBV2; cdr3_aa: ASRSRRYSNQPQH
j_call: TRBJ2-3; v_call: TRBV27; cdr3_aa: ASSLYDPPDTQY
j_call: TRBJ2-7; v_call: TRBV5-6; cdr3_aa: ASSLRASYYEQY
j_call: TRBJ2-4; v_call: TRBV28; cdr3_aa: ASSPRTSGSVRNIQY
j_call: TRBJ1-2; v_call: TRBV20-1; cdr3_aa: SAEPPKGTGQAIYGYT
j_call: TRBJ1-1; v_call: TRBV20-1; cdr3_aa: SAPTRGGGNGTEAF
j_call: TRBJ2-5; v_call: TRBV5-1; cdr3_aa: ASSLETYVVETQY
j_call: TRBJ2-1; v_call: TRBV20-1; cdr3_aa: SARRRGPYNEQF
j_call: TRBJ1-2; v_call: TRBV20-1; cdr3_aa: SASVGGGGYT
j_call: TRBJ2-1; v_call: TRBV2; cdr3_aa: ASSERGGSSYNEQF
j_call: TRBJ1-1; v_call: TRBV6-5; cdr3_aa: ASSYGGLITEAF
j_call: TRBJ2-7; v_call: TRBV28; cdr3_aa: ASSSSTSGSSYEQY
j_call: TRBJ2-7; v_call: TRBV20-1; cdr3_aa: SATSGYEQY
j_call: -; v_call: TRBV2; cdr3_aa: ASIVGGLAKGNEQY
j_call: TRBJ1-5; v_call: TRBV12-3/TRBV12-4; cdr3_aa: ASSLRAQSNSNQPQH
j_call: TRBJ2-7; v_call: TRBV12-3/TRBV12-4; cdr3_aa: ASSFPSGSYNEQY
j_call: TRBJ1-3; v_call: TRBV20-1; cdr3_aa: SASTLNTIY
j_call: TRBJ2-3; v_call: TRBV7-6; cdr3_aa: ASSLGFLDTQY
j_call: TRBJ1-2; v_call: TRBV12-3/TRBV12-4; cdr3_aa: ASSLESGVAYGYT